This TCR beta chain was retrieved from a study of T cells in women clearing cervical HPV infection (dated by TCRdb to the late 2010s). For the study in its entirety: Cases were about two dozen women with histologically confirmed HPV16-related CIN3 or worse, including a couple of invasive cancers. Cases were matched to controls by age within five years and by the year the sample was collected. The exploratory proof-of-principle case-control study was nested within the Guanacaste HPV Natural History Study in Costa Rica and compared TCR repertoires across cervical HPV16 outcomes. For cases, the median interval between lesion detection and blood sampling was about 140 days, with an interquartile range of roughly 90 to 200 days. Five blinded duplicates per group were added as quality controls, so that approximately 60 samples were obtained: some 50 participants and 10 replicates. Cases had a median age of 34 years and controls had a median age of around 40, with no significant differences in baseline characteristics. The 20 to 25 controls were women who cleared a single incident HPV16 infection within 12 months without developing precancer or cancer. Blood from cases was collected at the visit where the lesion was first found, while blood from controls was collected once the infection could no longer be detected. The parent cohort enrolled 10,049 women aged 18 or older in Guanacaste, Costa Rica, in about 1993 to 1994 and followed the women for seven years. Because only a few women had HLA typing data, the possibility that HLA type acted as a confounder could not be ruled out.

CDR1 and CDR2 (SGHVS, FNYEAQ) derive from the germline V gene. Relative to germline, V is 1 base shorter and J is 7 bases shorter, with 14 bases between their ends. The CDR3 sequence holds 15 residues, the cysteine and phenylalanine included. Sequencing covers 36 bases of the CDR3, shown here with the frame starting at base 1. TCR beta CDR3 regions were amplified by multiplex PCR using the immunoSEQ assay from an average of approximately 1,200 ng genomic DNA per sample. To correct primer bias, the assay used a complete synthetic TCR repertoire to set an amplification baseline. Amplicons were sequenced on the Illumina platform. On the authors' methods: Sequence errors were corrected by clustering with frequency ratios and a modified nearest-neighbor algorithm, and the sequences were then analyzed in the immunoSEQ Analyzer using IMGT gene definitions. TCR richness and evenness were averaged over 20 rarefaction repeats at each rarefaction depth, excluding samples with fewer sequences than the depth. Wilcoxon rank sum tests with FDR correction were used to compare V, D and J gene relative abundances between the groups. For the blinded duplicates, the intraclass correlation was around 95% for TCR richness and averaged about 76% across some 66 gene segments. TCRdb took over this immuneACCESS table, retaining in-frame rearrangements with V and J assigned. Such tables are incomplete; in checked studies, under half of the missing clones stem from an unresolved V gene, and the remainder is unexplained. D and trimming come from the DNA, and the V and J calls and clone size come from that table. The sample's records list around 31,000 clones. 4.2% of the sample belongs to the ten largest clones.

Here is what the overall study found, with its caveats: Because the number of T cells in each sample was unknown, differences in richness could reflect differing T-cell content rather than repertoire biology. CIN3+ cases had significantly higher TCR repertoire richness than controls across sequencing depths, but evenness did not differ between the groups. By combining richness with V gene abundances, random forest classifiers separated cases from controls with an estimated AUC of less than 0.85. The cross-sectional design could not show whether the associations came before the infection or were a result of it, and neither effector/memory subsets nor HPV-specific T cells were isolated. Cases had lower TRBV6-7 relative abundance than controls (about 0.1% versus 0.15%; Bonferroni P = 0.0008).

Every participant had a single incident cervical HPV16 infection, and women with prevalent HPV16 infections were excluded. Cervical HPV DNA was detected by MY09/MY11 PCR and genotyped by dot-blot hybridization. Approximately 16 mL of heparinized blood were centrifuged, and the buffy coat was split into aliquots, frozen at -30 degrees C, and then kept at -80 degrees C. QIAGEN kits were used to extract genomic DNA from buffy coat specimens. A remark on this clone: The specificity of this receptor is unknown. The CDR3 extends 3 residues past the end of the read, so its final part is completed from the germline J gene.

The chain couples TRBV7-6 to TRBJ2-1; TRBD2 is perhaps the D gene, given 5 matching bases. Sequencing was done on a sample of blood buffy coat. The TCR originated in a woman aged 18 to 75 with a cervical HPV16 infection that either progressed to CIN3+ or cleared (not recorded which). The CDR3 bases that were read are TGTGCCAGCAGCTTAGGAGCGGTTATTGGGAATGAG. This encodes CASSLGAVIGNE. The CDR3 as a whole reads CASSLGAVIGNEQFF. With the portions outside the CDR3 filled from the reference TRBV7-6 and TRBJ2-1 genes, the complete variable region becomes GAGVSQSPRYKVTKRGQDVALRCDPISGHVSLYWYRQALGQGPEFLTYFNYEAQQDKSGLPNDRFSAERPEGSISTLTIQRTEQRDSAMYRCASSLGAVIGNEQFFGPGTRLTVL.